The subject of this entry is one T cell receptor beta chain. The data originate from a study of blood T cell repertoires in COVID-19. Whole-study context: T cells, B-cell-depleted T cells, or PBMCs supplied cDNA or gDNA.

TCRdb keeps only in-frame clones here, not all; method: immunoSEQ multiplex PCR. This table has some 160,000 clones, approximately 86% appearing once. V gave up 6 bases and J gave up 7 bases; unmatched junction bases: 9. Germline V gives CDR1 MNHEY, CDR2 SVGAGI. The CDR3 is 14 residues long. Sequencing used peripheral blood. The rearrangement links TRBV6-5 to TRBJ2-1, with 7 positions matching TRBD2. The sequence came from a woman over 75 with COVID-19, enrolled during active disease. CDR3 nucleotide sequence: TGTGCCAGCAGAAGGGCGGGAGTAAGAAATGAGCAGTTCTTC. Protein product: CASRRAGVRNEQFF.